The 5 T cell receptor beta chains presented below share a single source sample, sequenced in a study of OX40 agonist ivuxolimab in advanced cancers. Receptor amplification or capture employed the immunoSEQ multiplex PCR assay. Imported from immuneACCESS, the table was reduced by TCRdb to in-frame sequences with V and J called. These copies leave out some clones; in studies compared against another copy, an unresolved V gene accounts for under half, and the cause of the remainder is not known. This sample is represented by around 60,000 clones; 70% to 85% of them were singletons. The top ten hold about 2.4% of the sample. Here the sequenced sample was CD4+ or CD8+ T cells sorted from blood, taken in a trial of the OX40 agonist ivuxolimab. The receptors derive from an adult with an advanced solid tumor such as melanoma, head and neck, liver or kidney cancer.

This clone has just a few counts. The rearrangement links TRBV5-1 to TRBJ1-1; 7 nucleotides match TRBD1. With 4 bases clipped from V and 1 base from J, the junction kept 7 bases outside the gene matches. This CDR3 comprises 15 residues. CDR1 and CDR2 (germline): SGHRS, YFSETQ. DNA of the CDR3: TGCGCCAGCAGCGTACCAGGGGGGAGGAACACTGAAGCTTTCTTT. Translation gives CASSVPGGRNTEAFF.

The chain uses TRBV2 and TRBJ2-7; 12 bases align to TRBD1. Unmatched junction bases numbered 5, after V lost 6 bases and J lost 5 bases. Germline CDR1 reads SNHLY; CDR2 reads FYNNEI. The CDR3 has 14 residues. CDR3 region: CASRGDRGRNEQYF. DNA of the CDR3: TGTGCCAGCAGGGGGGACAGGGGGCGGAACGAGCAGTACTTC. The variable domain in full, with the rest retrieved from reference TRBV2 and TRBJ2-7, is EPEVTQTPSHQVTQMGQEVILRCVPISNHLYFYWYRQILGQKVEFLVSFYNNEISEKSEIFDDQFSVERPDGSNFTLKIRSTKLEDSAMYFCASRGDRGRNEQYFGPGTRLTVT.

The rearrangement uses TRBV5-4 and TRBJ1-4; weak D call: TRBD1 (5 bases). V dropped 1 base and J dropped 3 bases, with 19 bases sitting between them. Looked up from germline, CDR1 is SGHNT and CDR2 is YYREEE (reference sequence). This CDR3 is built from 18 residues. The CDR3 sequence is CASSLRITGDAANEKLFF. The CDR3 nucleotides read TGTGCCAGCAGCTTGAGGATTACGGGGGACGCGGCTAATGAAAAACTGTTTTTT.

The chain joins TRBV9 to TRBJ1-4; D is perhaps TRBD1 (5 bases). The CDR3 consists of 14 residues. Between the trimmed V and J ends, which lost 3 bases and 8 bases, there was a span of 14 bases. Looked up from germline, CDR1 is SGDLS and CDR2 is YYNGEE. CDR3 sequence reads: CASSARAGREKLFF. The CDR3 nucleotides are TGTGCCAGCAGCGCCAGGGCGGGAAGGGAAAAACTGTTTTTT.

CDR3 protein: CASSYSPGQGAEAFF. The CDR3 coding sequence is TGTGCCAGCAGTTACTCGCCGGGACAGGGGGCTGAAGCTTTCTTT. The genes are TRBV6-6 and TRBJ1-1; 11 bases are a match to TRBD1. The CDR3 sequence is 15 residues long. Losses at the gene ends were 0 bases for V and 6 bases for J; bases not matched to a gene: 3. Germline CDR1 MNHNY, CDR2 SVGAGI (reference sequence).